A selection of T cell receptor beta chains follows, all from one sample in a study of shared clonotypes between healthy human individuals. Generated by immunoSEQ multiplex PCR, the TCRdb table keeps only in-frame clones and is missing some. The data show 2,100,000 or so clones, with nearly 97% seen just once and 0.1% to 0.15% held by the top ten. The specimen sequenced was naive CD4+ T cells sorted from blood. These TCRs come from a man aged 18 to 30 in good health. Both conserved end residues are trimmed from each CDR3. Each record gives: V gene, CDR3 protein.

TRBV7-8	ASSARKEAF
TRBV28	ASSFDSFYNEQF
TRBV19	ASSIKVDSPQY
TRBV5-4	ASSAKAGTDTEAF
TRBV18	ASSPPRVYSEQY
TRBV6-1	ASDGGNQPQH
TRBV27	ASSFYGQGASEAF
TRBV28	ASSFRDRAYGYT
TRBV10-1	ASSDYNEQF
TRBV5-1	ASSLGSGGTDTQY
TRBV7-2	ASSLVASGTYEQY
TRBV5-1	ASSLGPGTDTQY
TRBV2	ASKGDVSETQY
TRBV5-5	ASSLPSGAGNNEQY
TRBV29-1	SVTRGAPTDTQY
TRBV4-3	ASSQGDSLNEKLF